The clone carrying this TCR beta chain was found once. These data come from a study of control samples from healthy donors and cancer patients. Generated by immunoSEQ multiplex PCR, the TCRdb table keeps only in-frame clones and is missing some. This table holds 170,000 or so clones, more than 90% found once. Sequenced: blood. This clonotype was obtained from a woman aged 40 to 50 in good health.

The CDR3 spells CASSPPGTGPNQPQHF. The DNA for the CDR3 is TGTGCCAGCTCACCACCGGGTACAGGGCCCAATCAGCCCCAGCATTTT. The chain employs TRBV18 and TRBJ1-5; tentative D call: TRBD1 (6 bases). Germline loops: CDR1 KGHSH, CDR2 LQKENI. This CDR3 region has 16 residues. The ends were cut back, 0 bases at V and 3 bases at J, with 12 bases in the middle.